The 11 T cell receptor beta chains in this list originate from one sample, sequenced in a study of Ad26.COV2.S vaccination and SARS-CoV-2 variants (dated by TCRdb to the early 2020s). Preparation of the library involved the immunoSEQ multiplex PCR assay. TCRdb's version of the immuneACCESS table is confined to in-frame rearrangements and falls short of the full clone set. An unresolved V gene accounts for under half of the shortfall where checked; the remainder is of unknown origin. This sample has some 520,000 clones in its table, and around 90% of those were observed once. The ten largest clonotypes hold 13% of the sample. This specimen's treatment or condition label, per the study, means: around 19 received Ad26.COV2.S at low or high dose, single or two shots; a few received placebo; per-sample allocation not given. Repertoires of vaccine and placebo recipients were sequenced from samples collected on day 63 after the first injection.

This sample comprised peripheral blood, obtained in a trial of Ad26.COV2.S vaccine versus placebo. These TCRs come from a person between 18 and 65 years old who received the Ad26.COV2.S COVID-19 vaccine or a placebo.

The CDR3 spells CATKKMGSPEAFF. For the CDR3, the DNA is TGTGCCACGAAAAAAATGGGGAGTCCTGAAGCTTTCTTT. The chain uses TRBV2 and TRBJ1-1; D not resolved. The CDR3 has 13 amino acids. Trimming pared 10 bases from V and 6 bases from J, leaving 18 bases between. Germline V CDR1 and CDR2: SNHLY, FYNNEI.

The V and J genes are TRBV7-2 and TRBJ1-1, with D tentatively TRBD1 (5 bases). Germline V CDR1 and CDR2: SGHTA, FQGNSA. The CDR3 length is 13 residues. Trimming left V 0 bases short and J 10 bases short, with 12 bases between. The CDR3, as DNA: TGTGCCAGCAGCTTAGCACCGGACCAGGGAGCTTTCTTT. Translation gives CASSLAPDQGAFF. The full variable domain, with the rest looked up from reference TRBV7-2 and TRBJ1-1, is GAGVSQSPSNKVTEKGKDVELRCDPISGHTALYWYRQSLGQGLEFLIYFQGNSAPDKSGLPSDRFSAERTGGSVSTLTIQRTQQEDSAVYLCASSLAPDQGAFFGQGTRLTVV.

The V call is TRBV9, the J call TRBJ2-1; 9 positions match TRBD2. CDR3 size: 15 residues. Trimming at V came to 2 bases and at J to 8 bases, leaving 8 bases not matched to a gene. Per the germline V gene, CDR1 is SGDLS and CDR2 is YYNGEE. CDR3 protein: CASSVGGRAADEQFF. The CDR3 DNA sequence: TGTGCCAGCAGCGTCGGCGGGAGGGCCGCCGATGAGCAGTTCTTC.

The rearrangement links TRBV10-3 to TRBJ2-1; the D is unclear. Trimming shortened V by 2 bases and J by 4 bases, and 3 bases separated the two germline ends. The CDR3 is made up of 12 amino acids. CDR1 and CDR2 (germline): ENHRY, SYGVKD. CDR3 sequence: CAISETYNEQFF. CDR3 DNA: TGTGCCATCAGTGAGACGTACAATGAGCAGTTCTTC.

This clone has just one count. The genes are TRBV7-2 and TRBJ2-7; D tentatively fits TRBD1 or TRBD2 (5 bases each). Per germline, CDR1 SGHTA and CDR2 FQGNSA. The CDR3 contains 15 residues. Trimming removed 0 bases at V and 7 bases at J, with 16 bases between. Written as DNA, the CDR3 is TGTGCCAGCAGCTTAGCGGGGCTGGGAGCGGTTGAGCAGTACTTC. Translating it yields CASSLAGLGAVEQYF.

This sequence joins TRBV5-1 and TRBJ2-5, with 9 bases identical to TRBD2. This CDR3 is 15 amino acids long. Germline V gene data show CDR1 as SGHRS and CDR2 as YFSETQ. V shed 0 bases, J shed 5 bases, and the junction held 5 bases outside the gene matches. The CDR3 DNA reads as TGCGCCAGCAGCTTGGAAAGGACTAGCGTGGAGACCCAGTACTTC. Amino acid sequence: CASSLERTSVETQYF.

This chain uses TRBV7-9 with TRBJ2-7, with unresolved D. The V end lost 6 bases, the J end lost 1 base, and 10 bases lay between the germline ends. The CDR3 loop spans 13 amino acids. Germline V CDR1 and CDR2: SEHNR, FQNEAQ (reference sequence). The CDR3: CASSPSLSYEQYF. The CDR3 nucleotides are TGTGCCAGCAGTCCTTCCCTGTCCTACGAGCAGTACTTC.

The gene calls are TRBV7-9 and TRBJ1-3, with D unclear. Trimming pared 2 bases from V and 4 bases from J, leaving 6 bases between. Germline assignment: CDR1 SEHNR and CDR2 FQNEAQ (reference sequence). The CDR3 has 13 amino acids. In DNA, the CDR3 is TGTGCCAGCAGCTTACGACGGGGAAACACCATATATTTT. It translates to CASSLRRGNTIYF.

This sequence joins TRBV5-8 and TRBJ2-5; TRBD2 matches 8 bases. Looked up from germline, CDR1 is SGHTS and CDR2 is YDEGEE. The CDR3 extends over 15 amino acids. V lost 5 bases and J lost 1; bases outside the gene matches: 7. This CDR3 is CASRRGTSGQETQYF. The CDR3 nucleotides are TGTGCCAGCAGACGCGGAACTAGCGGCCAAGAGACCCAGTACTTC.

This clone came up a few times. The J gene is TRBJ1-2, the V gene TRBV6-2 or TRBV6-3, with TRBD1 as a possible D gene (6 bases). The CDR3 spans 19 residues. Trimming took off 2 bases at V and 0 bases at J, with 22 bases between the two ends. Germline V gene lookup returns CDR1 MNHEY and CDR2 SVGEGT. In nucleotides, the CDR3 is TGTGCCAGCAGTTACACATTTACAGGGACCCAATCATCTAACTATGGCTACACCTTC. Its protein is CASSYTFTGTQSSNYGYTF.

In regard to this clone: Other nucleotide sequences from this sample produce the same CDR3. Here the CDR3 reads CASSLGVNTEAFF. CDR3 nucleotide sequence: TGTGCCAGCAGTTTAGGCGTTAACACTGAAGCTTTCTTT. The chain links TRBV12-3 or TRBV12-4 to TRBJ1-1, with D hard to call. V was shortened by 1 base and J by 2 bases, with 5 bases between the two germline ends. CDR3 length: 13 residues.